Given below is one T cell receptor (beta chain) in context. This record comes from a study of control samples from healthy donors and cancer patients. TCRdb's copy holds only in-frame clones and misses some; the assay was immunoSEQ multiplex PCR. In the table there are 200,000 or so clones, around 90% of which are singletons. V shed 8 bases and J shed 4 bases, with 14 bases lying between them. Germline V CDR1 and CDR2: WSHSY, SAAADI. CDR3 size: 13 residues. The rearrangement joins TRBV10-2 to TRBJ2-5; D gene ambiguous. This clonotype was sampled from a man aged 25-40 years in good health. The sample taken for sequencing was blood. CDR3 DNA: TGCGCCAGCGGGGTAGCCCTCGGAGAGACCCAGTACTTC. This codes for CASGVALGETQYF.